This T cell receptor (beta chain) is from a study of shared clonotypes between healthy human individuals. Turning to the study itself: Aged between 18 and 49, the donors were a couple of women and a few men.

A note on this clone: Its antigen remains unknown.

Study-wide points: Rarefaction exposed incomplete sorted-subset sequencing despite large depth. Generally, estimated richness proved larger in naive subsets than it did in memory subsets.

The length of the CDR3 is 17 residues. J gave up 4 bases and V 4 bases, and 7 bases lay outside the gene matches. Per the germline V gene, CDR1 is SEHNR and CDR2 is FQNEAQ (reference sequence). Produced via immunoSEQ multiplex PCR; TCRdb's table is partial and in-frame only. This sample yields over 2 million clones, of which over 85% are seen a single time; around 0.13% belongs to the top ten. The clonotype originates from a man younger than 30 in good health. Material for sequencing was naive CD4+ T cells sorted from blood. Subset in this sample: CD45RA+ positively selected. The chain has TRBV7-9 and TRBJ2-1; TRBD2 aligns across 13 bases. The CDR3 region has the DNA TGTGCCAGCAGCTCAAGGACTAGCGGGAGTCAGTACAATGAGCAGTTCTTC. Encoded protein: CASSSRTSGSQYNEQFF.